Below are 11 T cell receptor beta chains sequenced from a single sample in a study of blood T cell repertoires in COVID-19. Produced via immunoSEQ multiplex PCR; TCRdb's table is partial and in-frame only. The table shows about 80,000 clones, with roughly four fifths occurring only once. What was sequenced was peripheral blood. These receptors originate from an older man with acute or convalescent COVID-19.

The CDR3 DNA is TGTGCCAGCAGTGAAAGGAGGGTTAACATTCAGTACTTC. It specifies CASSERRVNIQYF. The chain carries TRBV6-1 and TRBJ2-4; D possibly corresponds to TRBD2 (6 bases). The CDR3 is 13 residues long. V shed 2 bases and J shed 7 bases, with 9 bases lying between them. Looked up from germline, CDR1 is MNHNS and CDR2 is SASEGT.

This sequence joins TRBV10-3 and TRBJ1-2; D gene uncertain. The V gene lost 2 bases and the J gene lost 0 bases, with 4 bases spanning the gap. From germline, CDR1 is ENHRY and CDR2 SYGVKD. This CDR3 spans 13 amino acids. The CDR3 nucleotides are TGTGCCATCAGTGAGGGCCCTAACTATGGCTACACCTTC. It is translated as CAISEGPNYGYTF.

This clone was counted a single time. V and J are TRBV15 and TRBJ2-5; D is perhaps TRBD2 (6 bases). Trimming cost V 5 bases and J 5 bases, with 6 bases left between them. CDR1 LNHNV and CDR2 YYDKDF come from the germline V gene (reference sequence). The CDR3 contains 11 residues. CDR3 residues: CATSAGETQYF. CDR3 nucleotides: TGTGCCACCAGCGCGGGGGAGACCCAGTACTTC.

This clone showed up just a few times. This chain links TRBV10-3 with TRBJ1-1, with unresolved D. The CDR3 is 14 residues long. Germline CDR1 is ENHRY and CDR2 is SYGVKD. Trimming removed 5 bases from V and 1 base from J, with 11 bases in between. CDR3 residues: CAISPNRQNTEAFF. As DNA, the CDR3 is TGTGCCATCAGTCCGAATCGACAGAACACTGAAGCTTTCTTT.

This chain connects TRBV5-1 to TRBJ2-2; D remains unclear. Germline CDR1 reads SGHRS; CDR2 reads YFSETQ. V was clipped by 0 bases and J by 6 bases, with 9 bases between them. The CDR3 has 14 residues. The CDR3 is CASSLDSEAGELFF. The CDR3 region has the DNA TGCGCCAGCAGCTTGGACTCCGAGGCCGGGGAGCTGTTTTTT.

J is TRBJ1-1 and V is TRBV6-6; 9 nucleotides line up with TRBD1. The V gene end was trimmed by 5 bases and the J gene end by 0 bases; junction bases not matched to a gene: 4. CDR3 size: 15 residues. Germline V CDR1 and CDR2: MNHNY, SVGAGI (reference sequence). The CDR3 loop is CASSKRTGVNTEAFF. The DNA for the CDR3 is TGTGCCAGCAGTAAACGGACAGGGGTGAACACTGAAGCTTTCTTT.

The chain uses TRBV30 and TRBJ1-1; 7 bases map to TRBD1. V lost 1 base to trimming and J lost 1 base; unmatched junction nucleotides: 3. The CDR3 loop spans 14 amino acids. The germline CDR1 and CDR2 sequences are GTSNPN and SVGIG (reference sequence). In nucleotides, the CDR3 is TGTGCCTGGAGTGCGGGACAGAGGAACACTGAAGCTTTCTTT. Its translation is CAWSAGQRNTEAFF.

A single count supports this clone. J is TRBJ2-2 and V is TRBV10-1, with D tentatively TRBD1 (5 bases). The CDR3 has 15 amino acids. V lost 4 bases, J lost 4 bases, and 13 bases lay in between. Germline V lookup: CDR1 WNHNN, CDR2 SYGVQD (reference sequence). This chain's CDR3 is CASSGQQGGTGELFF. The CDR3 DNA reads TGCGCCAGCAGTGGTCAGCAGGGTGGCACCGGGGAGCTGTTTTTT.

The chain joins TRBV2 to TRBJ2-7, with D tentatively TRBD2 (5 bases). Germline V gene sequence: CDR1 SNHLY, CDR2 FYNNEI. The CDR3 runs to 12 residues. The V end lost 3 bases, the J end lost 4 bases, and 7 bases lay between the germline ends. CDR3 region: CASSDGLYEQYF. In DNA, the CDR3 is TGTGCCAGCAGTGACGGACTGTACGAGCAGTACTTC.

The rearrangement links TRBV3-1 (or the pseudogene TRBV3-2) to TRBJ2-5; 11 bases are a match to TRBD2. There are 16 residues in the CDR3. The trim removed 4 bases at V and 3 bases at J, leaving 7 bases unmatched. Looked up from germline, CDR1 is LGHDT and CDR2 is YNNKEL (reference sequence). The CDR3 here is CASSRHSGGAEETQYF. In DNA, the CDR3 is TGTGCCAGCAGCCGCCATAGCGGGGGGGCCGAAGAGACCCAGTACTTC.

The chain recombines TRBV9 with TRBJ2-2; D call uncertain. V lost 2 bases, J lost 5 bases, and 10 bases lay in between. Germline CDR1 is SGDLS and CDR2 is YYNGEE. The CDR3 runs to 14 residues. The CDR3 loop is CASSVEARTGELFF. The CDR3 region has the DNA TGTGCCAGCAGCGTTGAAGCGCGAACCGGGGAGCTGTTTTTT.